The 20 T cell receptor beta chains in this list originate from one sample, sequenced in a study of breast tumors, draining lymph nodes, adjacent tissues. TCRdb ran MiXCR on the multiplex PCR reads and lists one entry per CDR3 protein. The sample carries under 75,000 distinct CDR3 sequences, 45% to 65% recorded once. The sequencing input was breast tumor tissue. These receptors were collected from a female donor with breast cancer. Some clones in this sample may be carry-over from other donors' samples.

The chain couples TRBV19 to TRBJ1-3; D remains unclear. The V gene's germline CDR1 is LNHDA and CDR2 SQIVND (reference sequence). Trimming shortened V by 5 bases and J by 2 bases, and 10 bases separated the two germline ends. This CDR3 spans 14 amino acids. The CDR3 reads CASSLRPTGNTIYF. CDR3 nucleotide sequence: TGTGCCAGTAGTCTCCGCCCCACTGGAAACACCATATATTTT. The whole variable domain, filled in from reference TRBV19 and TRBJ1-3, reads DGGITQSPKYLFRKEGQNVTLSCEQNLNHDAMYWYRQDPGQGLRLIYYSQIVNDFQKGDIAEGYSVSREKKESFPLTVTSAQKNPTAFYLCASSLRPTGNTIYFGEGSWLTVV.

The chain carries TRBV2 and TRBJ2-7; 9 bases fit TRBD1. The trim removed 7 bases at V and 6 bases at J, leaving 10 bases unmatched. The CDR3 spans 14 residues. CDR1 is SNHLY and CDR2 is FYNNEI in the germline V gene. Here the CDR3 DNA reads TGTGCCAGCAAGGCCGGGACAGGGTATCTCGAGCAGTACTTC. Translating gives CASKAGTGYLEQYF.

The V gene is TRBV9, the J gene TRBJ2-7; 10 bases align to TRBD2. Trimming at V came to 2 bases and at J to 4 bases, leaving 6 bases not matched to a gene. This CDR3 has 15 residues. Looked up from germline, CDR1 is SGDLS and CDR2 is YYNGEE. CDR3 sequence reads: CASSVTSGNIYEQYF. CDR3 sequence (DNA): TGTGCCAGCAGCGTTACTAGCGGGAATATTTACGAGCAGTACTTC. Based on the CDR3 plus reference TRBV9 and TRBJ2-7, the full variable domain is DSGVTQTPKHLITATGQRVTLRCSPRSGDLSVYWYQQSLDQGLQFLIQYYNGEERAKGNILERFSAQQFPDLHSELNLSSLELGDSALYFCASSVTSGNIYEQYFGPGTRLTVT.

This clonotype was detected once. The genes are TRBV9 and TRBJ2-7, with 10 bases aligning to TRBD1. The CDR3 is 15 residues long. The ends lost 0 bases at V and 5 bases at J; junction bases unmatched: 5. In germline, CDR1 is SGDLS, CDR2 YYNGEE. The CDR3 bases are TGTGCCAGCAGCGTAGAGGGACAGGGGCTCGACGAGCAGTACTTC. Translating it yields CASSVEGQGLDEQYF. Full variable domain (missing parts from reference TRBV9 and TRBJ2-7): DSGVTQTPKHLITATGQRVTLRCSPRSGDLSVYWYQQSLDQGLQFLIQYYNGEERAKGNILERFSAQQFPDLHSELNLSSLELGDSALYFCASSVEGQGLDEQYFGPGTRLTVT.

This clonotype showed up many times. The CDR3: CASSTRTRGLWDRQETQYF. The CDR3 DNA reads TGTGCCAGCAGCACCCGTACCCGGGGGCTATGGGACAGACAAGAGACCCAGTACTTC. This chain connects TRBV7-2 to TRBJ2-5, with D perhaps TRBD1 (7 bases). V shed 5 bases and J shed 2 bases, with 27 bases lying between them. Germline CDR1 is SGHTA and CDR2 is FQGNSA. The CDR3 runs 19 residues.

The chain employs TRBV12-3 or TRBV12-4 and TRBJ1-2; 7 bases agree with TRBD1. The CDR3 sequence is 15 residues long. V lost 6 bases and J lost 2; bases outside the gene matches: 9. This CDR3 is CASRPETGFNYGYTF. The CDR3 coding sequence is TGTGCCAGCAGGCCGGAGACAGGGTTCAACTATGGCTACACCTTC.

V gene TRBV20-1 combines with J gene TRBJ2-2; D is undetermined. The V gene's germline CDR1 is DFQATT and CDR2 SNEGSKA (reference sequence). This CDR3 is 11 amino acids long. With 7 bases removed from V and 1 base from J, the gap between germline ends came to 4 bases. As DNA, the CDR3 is TGCAGTGGGCAGAACACCGGGGAGCTGTTTTTT. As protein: CSGQNTGELFF.

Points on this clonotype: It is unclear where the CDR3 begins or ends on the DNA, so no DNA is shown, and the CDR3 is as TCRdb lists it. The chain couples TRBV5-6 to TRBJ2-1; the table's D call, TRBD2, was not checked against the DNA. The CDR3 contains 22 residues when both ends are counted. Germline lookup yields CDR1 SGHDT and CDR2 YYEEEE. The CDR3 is CASSSIYLCSVVYYLGEDEQFF.

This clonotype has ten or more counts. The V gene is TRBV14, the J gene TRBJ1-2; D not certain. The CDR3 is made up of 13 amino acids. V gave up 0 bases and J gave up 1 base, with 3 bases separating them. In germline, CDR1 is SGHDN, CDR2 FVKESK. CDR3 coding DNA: TGTGCCAGCAGCCAAGACAATAACTATGGCTACACCTTC. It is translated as CASSQDNNYGYTF.

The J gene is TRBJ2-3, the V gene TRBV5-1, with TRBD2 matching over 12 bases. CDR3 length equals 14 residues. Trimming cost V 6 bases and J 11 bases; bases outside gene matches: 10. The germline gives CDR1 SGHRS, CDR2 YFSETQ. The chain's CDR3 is CASTLAGGYNEQYF. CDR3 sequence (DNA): TGCGCCAGCACACTAGCGGGAGGTTACAATGAGCAGTATTTT.

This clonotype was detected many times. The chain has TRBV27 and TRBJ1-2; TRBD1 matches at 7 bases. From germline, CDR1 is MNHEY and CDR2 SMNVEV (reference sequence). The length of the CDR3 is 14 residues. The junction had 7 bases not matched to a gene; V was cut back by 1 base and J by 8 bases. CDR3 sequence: CASSLYRDSRGYTF. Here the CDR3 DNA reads TGTGCCAGCAGTTTATATCGGGACAGCCGAGGCTACACCTTC.

The CDR3 bases are TGTGCCAGCAGCTTCCTCCCCGGGACTAGAAATGAGCAGTTCTTC. Amino acids: CASSFLPGTRNEQFF. This chain links TRBV7-2 with TRBJ2-1, with 8 bases matching TRBD2. The V and J ends lost 3 bases and 7 bases, in that order; junction bases with no gene match: 8. Looked up from germline, CDR1 is SGHTA and CDR2 is FQGNSA. The CDR3 loop spans 15 amino acids.

CDR3 amino acids: CASSLEGRGQSPLHF. CDR3 DNA sequence: TGCGCCAGCAGCTTGGAGGGCAGGGGGCAGTCACCCCTCCACTTT. The chain is built from TRBV5-1 and TRBJ1-6, with 8 positions matching TRBD1. V lost 0 bases and J lost 10; bases outside the gene matches: 6. The CDR3 consists of 15 residues. Germline values: CDR1 SGHRS, CDR2 YFSETQ.

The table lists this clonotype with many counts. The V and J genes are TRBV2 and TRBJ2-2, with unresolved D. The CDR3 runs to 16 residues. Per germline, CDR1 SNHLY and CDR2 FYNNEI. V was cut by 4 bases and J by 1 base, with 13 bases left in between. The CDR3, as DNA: TGTGCCAGCAGTGTTGGCACCGTAAAGAACACCGGGGAGCTGTTTTTT. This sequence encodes CASSVGTVKNTGELFF.

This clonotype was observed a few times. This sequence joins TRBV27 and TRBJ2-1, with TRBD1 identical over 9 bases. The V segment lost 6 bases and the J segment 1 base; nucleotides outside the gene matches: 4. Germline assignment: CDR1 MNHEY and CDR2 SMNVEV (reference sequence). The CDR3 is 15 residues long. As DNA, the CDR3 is TGTGCCAGCAGAACGGGACAGGGATCCTACAATGAGCAGTTCTTC. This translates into CASRTGQGSYNEQFF.

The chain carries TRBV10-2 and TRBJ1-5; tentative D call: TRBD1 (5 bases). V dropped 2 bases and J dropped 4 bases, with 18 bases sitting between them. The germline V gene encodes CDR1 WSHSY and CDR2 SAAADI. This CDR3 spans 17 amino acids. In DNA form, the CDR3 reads TGCGCCAGCAGTGAGGGGGCGGGGGGGGGGGTTAATCAGCCCCAGCATTTT. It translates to CASSEGAGGGVNQPQHF.

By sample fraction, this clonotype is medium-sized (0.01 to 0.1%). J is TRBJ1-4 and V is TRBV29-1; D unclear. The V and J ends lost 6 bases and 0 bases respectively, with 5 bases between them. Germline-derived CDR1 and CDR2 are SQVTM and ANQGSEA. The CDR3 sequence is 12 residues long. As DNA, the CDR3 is TGCAGCGTAGGCGCAACTAATGAAAAACTGTTTTTT. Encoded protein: CSVGATNEKLFF.

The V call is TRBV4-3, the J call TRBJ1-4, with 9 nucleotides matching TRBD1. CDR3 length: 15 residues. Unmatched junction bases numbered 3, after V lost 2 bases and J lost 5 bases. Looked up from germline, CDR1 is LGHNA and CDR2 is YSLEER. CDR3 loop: CASSQPGQGNEKLFF. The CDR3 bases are TGCGCCAGCAGCCAACCGGGACAGGGAAATGAAAAACTGTTTTTT.

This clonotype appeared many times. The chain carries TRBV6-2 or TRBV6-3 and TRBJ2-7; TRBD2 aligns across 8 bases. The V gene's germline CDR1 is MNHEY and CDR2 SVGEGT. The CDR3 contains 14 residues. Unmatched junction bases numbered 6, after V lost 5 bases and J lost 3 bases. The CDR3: CASSAQRGLYEQYF. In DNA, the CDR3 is TGTGCCAGCAGTGCTCAGCGGGGGCTCTACGAGCAGTACTTC.

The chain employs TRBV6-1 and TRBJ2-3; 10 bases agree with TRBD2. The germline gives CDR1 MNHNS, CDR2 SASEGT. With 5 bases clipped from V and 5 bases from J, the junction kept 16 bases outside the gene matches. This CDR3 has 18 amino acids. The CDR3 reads CASSPNLRPSGRLDTQYF. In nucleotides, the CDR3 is TGTGCCAGCAGTCCAAATTTAAGGCCTAGCGGGAGATTAGATACGCAGTATTTT.